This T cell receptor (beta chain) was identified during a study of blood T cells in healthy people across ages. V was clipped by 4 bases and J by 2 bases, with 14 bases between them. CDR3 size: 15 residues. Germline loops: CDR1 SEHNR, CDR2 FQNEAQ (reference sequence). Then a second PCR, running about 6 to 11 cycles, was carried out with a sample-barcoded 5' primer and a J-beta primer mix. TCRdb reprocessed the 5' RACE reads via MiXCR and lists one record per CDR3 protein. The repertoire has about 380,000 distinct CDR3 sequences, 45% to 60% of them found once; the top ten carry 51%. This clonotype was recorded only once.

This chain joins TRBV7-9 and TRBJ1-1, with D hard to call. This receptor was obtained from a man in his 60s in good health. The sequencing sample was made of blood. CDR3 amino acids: CASSSGRPGNTEAFF. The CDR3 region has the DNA TGTGCCAGCAGCTCAGGCCGCCCGGGAAACACTGAAGCTTTCTTT.